Detailed here is one T cell receptor beta chain. Its specificity is unknown. This table comes from immunoSEQ multiplex PCR, and its TCRdb copy is limited to in-frame clones, with some not included. The sample has about 95,000 clones; roughly 84% are singletons. The sample's time point: pretreatment peripheral blood. This record comes from a study of PD-L1 blockade in urothelial cancer. Across the study: Median blood clonality was roughly 0.078, with 75,000 to 90,000 unique TCRs.

The V end lost 1 base, the J end lost 2 bases, and 12 bases lay between the germline ends. CDR1 and CDR2 (germline): SGHKS, YYEKEE (reference sequence). The CDR3 covers 16 residues. General observations from the study: Better survival was forecast by a pretreatment blood TCR clonality below the median.

The clonotype originates from a man in his 60s with urothelial cancer. Here the sequenced sample was PBMCs, taken around atezolizumab (anti-PD-L1) treatment. The chain combines TRBV5-5 with TRBJ1-4; D is ambiguous. The chain's CDR3 is CASSLRFGSTNEKLFF. Written as DNA, the CDR3 is TGTGCCAGCAGCTTGCGGTTCGGGTCTACTAATGAAAAACTGTTTTTT.